The present T cell receptor beta chain was sequenced within a study of T cell changes during pregnancy in multiple sclerosis. The protocol was immunoSEQ multiplex PCR, while the TCRdb copy is restricted to in-frame clones and leaves out a portion. The data contain 40,000 to 60,000 clones, approximately 94% of them seen just once; the ten biggest clones take up 5.5%. The V end lost 5 bases, the J end lost 2 bases, and 9 bases lay between the germline ends. The germline V gene has CDR1 PRHDT and CDR2 FYEKMQ (reference sequence). The CDR3 is 13 amino acids. The chain uses TRBV13 and TRBJ1-2, with a weak D call TRBD1 (5 bases). This receptor was obtained from a female donor with multiple sclerosis, enrolled in a pregnancy study. Sequencing was performed on CD8+ T cells from peripheral blood mononuclear cells, taken before pregnancy. As DNA, the CDR3 is TGTGCCAGCAGCGACCAGGGCAACTATGGCTACACCTTC. This translates into CASSDQGNYGYTF. Looking up the rest from reference TRBV13 and TRBJ1-2 gives the full variable domain: AAGVIQSPRHLIKEKRETATLKCYPIPRHDTVYWYQQGPGQDPQFLISFYEKMQSDKGSIPDRFSAQQFSDYHSELNMSSLELGDSALYFCASSDQGNYGYTFGSGTRLTVV.